The 18 T cell receptor beta chains reported below all come from one sample, sequenced in a study of neurological immune-mediated disorders. TCRdb re-analysed the 5' RACE reads in MiXCR, keeping a single row per CDR3 protein. This sample carries about 74,000 distinct CDR3 sequences, less than 5.5% of them seen once, and the ten largest clones take around 7%. Input material: PBMCs. These receptor sequences come from a young man with multiple sclerosis.

This clonotype has a handful of counts. V is TRBV6-6 and J is TRBJ2-7; 7 nucleotides line up with TRBD2. Germline V lookup: CDR1 MNHNY, CDR2 SVGAGI (reference sequence). The CDR3 is 14 amino acids. The trim removed 2 bases at V and 3 bases at J, leaving 4 bases unmatched. The CDR3 here is CASSYKGTNYEQYF. The CDR3 DNA is TGTGCCAGCAGTTACAAGGGGACTAACTACGAGCAGTACTTC.

This clonotype has at least ten counts. J is TRBJ2-1 and V is TRBV13; D perhaps matches TRBD2 (6 bases). V shed 4 bases and J shed 2 bases, with 9 bases lying between them. The CDR3 has 14 amino acids. Germline V CDR1 and CDR2: PRHDT, FYEKMQ (reference sequence). This CDR3 reads CASSYGGAYNEQFF. The CDR3 DNA reads as TGTGCCAGCAGCTACGGGGGAGCCTACAATGAGCAGTTCTTC.

This clonotype occurred many times. The chain couples TRBV5-8 to TRBJ1-1, with 7 bases fitting TRBD1. Germline assignment: CDR1 SGHTS and CDR2 YDEGEE. CDR3 size: 14 residues. V was clipped by 1 base and J by 5 bases; unmatched bases: 5. The CDR3 sequence is CASSLRGLGTEAFF. DNA of the CDR3: TGTGCCAGCAGCTTGAGGGGGCTAGGGACTGAAGCTTTCTTT.

This clonotype has a handful of counts. The rearrangement links TRBV20-1 to TRBJ1-1; possibly TRBD1 for D (6 bases). CDR3 length: 14 amino acids. The V gene's germline CDR1 is DFQATT and CDR2 SNEGSKA (reference sequence). Trimming took 6 bases from V and 0 from J, leaving 14 bases between them. The CDR3, as DNA: TGCAGTGCCACCCGAGGGGGGATGAACACTGAAGCTTTCTTT. This encodes CSATRGGMNTEAFF.

As for this clonotype: A junction boundary mismatches the germline segment, possibly from a read error. The rearrangement uses TRBV25-1 and TRBJ1-6, with 7 bases lining up with TRBD1. The germline V gene has CDR1 MGHDK and CDR2 SYGVNS. CDR3 length: 14 residues. The chain's CDR3 is CASSERDRGSPLNF. The CDR3 nucleotides are TGTGCCAGCAGTGAACGGGACAGAGGGTCACCCCTCAACTTT.

This clonotype was seen many times. The J gene is TRBJ2-1, the V gene TRBV7-9; 7 bases are a match to TRBD1. The length of the CDR3 is 16 residues. CDR1 SEHNR and CDR2 FQNEAQ come from the germline V gene (reference sequence). V lost 1 base and J lost 4; bases outside the gene matches: 7. CDR3 DNA: TGTGCCAGCAGCTTAGAGGATTGGGGACAGTACAATGAGCAGTTCTTC. Its protein product is CASSLEDWGQYNEQFF.

There are many counts of this clonotype. The chain employs TRBV3-1 and TRBJ1-1; 8 bases align to TRBD1. This CDR3 is built from 13 residues. In germline, CDR1 is LGHDT, CDR2 YNNKEL (reference sequence). The junction had 2 bases not matched to a gene; V was cut back by 3 bases and J by 5 bases. The DNA of the CDR3 is TGTGCCAGCAGCCAGCAGGGGGCTACTGAAGCTTTCTTT. This gives the protein CASSQQGATEAFF.

This chain connects TRBV10-2 to TRBJ2-6; 10 nucleotides match TRBD1. From germline, CDR1 is WSHSY and CDR2 SAAADI. The CDR3 contains 16 residues. With 2 bases clipped from V and 2 bases from J, the junction kept 0 bases outside the gene matches. Here the CDR3 reads CASSEDRGPGANVLTF. CDR3 nucleotides: TGCGCCAGCAGTGAGGACAGGGGGCCTGGGGCCAACGTCCTGACTTTC.

This clonotype was counted at least ten times. The chain uses TRBV4-3 and TRBJ2-7; 10 nucleotides match TRBD2. Unmatched junction bases numbered 10, after V lost 4 bases and J lost 1 base. The germline CDR1 and CDR2 sequences are LGHNA and YSLEER. The CDR3 loop spans 17 amino acids. In DNA form, the CDR3 reads TGCGCCAGCAGCCGGGCCTTAGCGGGAGGCTATTCCTACGAGCAGTACTTC. This encodes CASSRALAGGYSYEQYF.

This clonotype has at least ten counts. The chain links TRBV24-1 to TRBJ2-1; tentative D call: TRBD1 (6 bases). V lost 9 bases, J lost 7 bases, and 12 bases lay in between. The CDR3 sequence is 12 residues long. CDR1 is KGHDR and CDR2 is SFDVKD in the germline V gene. The CDR3 loop reads CATEGVYNEQFF. CDR3 nucleotides: TGTGCCACCGAGGGGGTTTATAATGAGCAGTTCTTC.

This clonotype has at least ten counts. The chain couples TRBV5-1 to TRBJ1-5; 8 bases line up with TRBD1. Unmatched junction bases numbered 7, after V lost 4 bases and J lost 1 base. This CDR3 spans 16 amino acids. Germline CDR1 and CDR2: SGHRS and YFSETQ. The CDR3, as DNA: TGCGCCAGCAGCACTGGGACAGGCCACAGCAATCAGCCCCAGCATTTT. It translates to CASSTGTGHSNQPQHF.

The table lists this clonotype with many counts. The chain carries TRBV7-2 and TRBJ2-4; D not certain. V lost 0 bases and J 3 bases, leaving 6 bases between the germline ends. CDR1 and CDR2 from the germline V gene are SGHTA and FQGNSA. CDR3 length: 14 amino acids. This chain's CDR3 is CASSLASLKNIQYF. In DNA form, the CDR3 reads TGTGCCAGCAGCTTAGCCAGTCTCAAAAACATTCAGTACTTC.

This clonotype was seen ten or more times. V is TRBV6-2 or TRBV6-3 and J is TRBJ2-7; no clear D. The ends were cut back, 6 bases at V and 3 bases at J, with 6 bases in the middle. The germline V gene encodes CDR1 MNHEY and CDR2 SVGEGT. The CDR3 has 11 amino acids. The CDR3 reads CASSLLYEQYF. The CDR3 nucleotides are TGTGCCAGCAGCCTCCTCTACGAGCAGTACTTC.

This clonotype was detected many times. The junction departs from germline at one end; a sequencing error may be responsible. This chain links TRBV12-3 or TRBV12-4 with TRBJ2-2; no firm D call. The CDR3 totals 12 residues. In DNA form, the CDR3 reads TGTGCCAGCAGTTTAGACACCCGGGAGCTGTTTTTT. Translation: CASSLDTRELFF.

This chain joins TRBV19 and TRBJ1-6; possible D gene TRBD1, 6 bases. V lost 5 bases to trimming and J lost 7 bases, with 12 bases between them. The CDR3 extends over 14 amino acids. Germline CDR1 and CDR2: LNHDA and SQIVND (reference sequence). DNA of the CDR3: TGTGCCAGTAGTCCCAGGGGAGGGAATTCACCCCTCCACTTT. Amino acid sequence: CASSPRGGNSPLHF.

This clonotype has at least ten counts. The V and J genes are TRBV5-1 and TRBJ2-3; a possible D gene is TRBD1 (6 bases). This CDR3 comprises 16 residues. In germline, CDR1 is SGHRS, CDR2 YFSETQ. The V end was cut by 4 bases, the J end by 4 bases, with 19 bases between. In DNA form, the CDR3 reads TGCGCCAGCAGCCCTAGACCCGGGGCAGGGGCAGATACGCAGTATTTT. This translates into CASSPRPGAGADTQYF.

This clonotype was found many times. The genes are TRBV6-6 and TRBJ2-1; 13 bases are shared with TRBD2. The V and J ends lost 6 bases and 10 bases, in that order; junction bases with no gene match: 9. The CDR3 contains 15 residues. Germline-derived CDR1 and CDR2 are MNHNY and SVGAGI (reference sequence). In nucleotides, the CDR3 is TGTGCCAGCAGCCACAAGGGACTAGCGGGAAACGAGCAGTTCTTC. Translation gives CASSHKGLAGNEQFF.

This clonotype was detected ten times or more. This chain joins TRBV29-1 and TRBJ1-5, with D perhaps matching TRBD1 (5 bases). Germline lookup yields CDR1 SQVTM and CDR2 ANQGSEA. The CDR3 covers 13 residues. Trimming pared 2 bases from V and 6 bases from J, leaving 11 bases between. The CDR3 reads CSVELGAGQPQHF. CDR3 coding DNA: TGCAGCGTTGAATTAGGGGCAGGTCAGCCCCAGCATTTT.